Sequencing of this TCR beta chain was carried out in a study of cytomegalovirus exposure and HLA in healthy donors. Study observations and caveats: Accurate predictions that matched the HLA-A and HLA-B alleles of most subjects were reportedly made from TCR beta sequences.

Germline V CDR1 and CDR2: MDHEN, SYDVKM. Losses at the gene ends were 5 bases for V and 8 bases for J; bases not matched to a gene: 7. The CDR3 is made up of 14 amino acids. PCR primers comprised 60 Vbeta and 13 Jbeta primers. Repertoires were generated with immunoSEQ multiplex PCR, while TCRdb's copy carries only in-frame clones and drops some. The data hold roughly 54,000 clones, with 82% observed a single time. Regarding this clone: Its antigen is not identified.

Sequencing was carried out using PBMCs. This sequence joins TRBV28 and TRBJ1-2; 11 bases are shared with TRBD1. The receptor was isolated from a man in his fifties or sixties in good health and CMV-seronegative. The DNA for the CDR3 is TGTGCCAGCAGTCAGGACAGGGGGCGATGGGGCTACACCTTC. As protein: CASSQDRGRWGYTF.